One sample yielded the 26 T cell receptor beta chains listed below, sequenced in a study of post-analysis software for immune sequencing data. General study points: Five or six TRBV segments were significantly more frequent in patients than in controls. TRBV5-6, TRBV5-1 and TRBV20-1 were among these segments.

No cognate antigen is known for these TCRs. The TCR beta cDNA libraries carried unique molecular identifiers. MiXCR was run by TCRdb on the PCR reads, yielding one entry per CDR3 protein. The sample shows hundreds of thousands of distinct CDR3 sequences, 30% of them seen only once. The source material was blood. These TCRs come from a girl between 10 and 17 years old with multiple sclerosis.

This clonotype has more than one count but fewer than ten. V gene TRBV24-1 combines with J gene TRBJ2-3; 14 positions match TRBD2. CDR1 is KGHDR and CDR2 is SFDVKD in the germline V gene. With 4 bases clipped from V and 3 bases from J, the junction kept 8 bases outside the gene matches. This CDR3 has 18 amino acids. DNA of the CDR3: TGTGCCACCAGTGACCTAGGACGGACTAGCGGGAGGACAGATACGCAGTATTTT. The encoded protein is CATSDLGRTSGRTDTQYF.

In this sample, this clonotype turned up a few times. This chain links TRBV15 with TRBJ1-2, with D uncertain. The CDR3 sequence is 17 residues long. Germline assignment: CDR1 LNHNV and CDR2 YYDKDF (reference sequence). With 1 base removed from V and 2 bases from J, the gap between germline ends came to 17 bases. The CDR3 loop is CATSRGRIVPVNYGYTF. Written as DNA, the CDR3 is TGTGCCACCAGCAGAGGACGGATTGTTCCGGTAAACTATGGCTACACCTTC.

There are a few counts of this clonotype. The chain carries TRBV7-2 and TRBJ2-5; D gene ambiguous. Trimming removed 0 bases from V and 2 bases from J, with 13 bases in between. This CDR3 contains 16 residues. Germline lookup yields CDR1 SGHTA and CDR2 FQGNSA. Here the CDR3 DNA reads TGTGCCAGCAGCTTAGCGTTGGGGATCCCACAAGAGACCCAGTACTTC. Translated: CASSLALGIPQETQYF. Together with reference TRBV7-2 and TRBJ2-5, the CDR3 gives the full variable domain: GAGVSQSPSNKVTEKGKDVELRCDPISGHTALYWYRQSLGQGLEFLIYFQGNSAPDKSGLPSDRFSAERTGGSVSTLTIQRTQQEDSAVYLCASSLALGIPQETQYFGPGTRLLVL.

There are many counts of this clonotype. The rearrangement links TRBV29-1 to TRBJ2-5; 7 nucleotides agree with TRBD2. The V and J ends lost 6 bases and 2 bases, in that order; junction bases with no gene match: 6. From germline, CDR1 is SQVTM and CDR2 ANQGSEA. The CDR3 runs to 13 residues. The CDR3 nucleotides read TGCAGCGTGGGCGGGGGAGTTCAAGAGACCCAGTACTTC. Amino acids: CSVGGGVQETQYF.

The V and J genes are TRBV28 and TRBJ2-3, with D possibly being TRBD2 (6 bases). The CDR3 spans 13 residues. Germline V gives CDR1 MDHEN, CDR2 SYDVKM. The V end lost 5 bases, the J end lost 5 bases, and 11 bases lay between the germline ends. CDR3 DNA sequence: TGTGCCAGCAGTCCCTCCGGGGGAGATACGCAGTATTTT. Its protein product is CASSPSGGDTQYF.

V gene TRBV28 combines with J gene TRBJ2-7, with D tentatively TRBD2 (6 bases). Trimming pared 10 bases from V and 1 base from J, leaving 17 bases between. The CDR3 covers 14 residues. Germline-derived CDR1 and CDR2 are MDHEN and SYDVKM. CDR3 loop: CATIGGRASYEQYF. CDR3 sequence (DNA): TGTGCCACCATCGGGGGACGAGCGTCCTACGAGCAGTACTTC.

The chain carries TRBV4-2 and TRBJ1-2; D uncertain. The V gene's germline CDR1 is LGHNA and CDR2 YNFKEQ. Trimming left V 3 bases short and J 2 bases short, with 25 bases between. CDR3 length: 19 amino acids. CDR3 in amino acids: CASSQASRGPEGRNYGYTF. Written as DNA, the CDR3 is TGTGCCAGCAGCCAGGCAAGTCGTGGGCCAGAGGGTCGCAACTATGGCTACACCTTC.

J is TRBJ1-5 and V is TRBV6-1, with D maybe TRBD1 (5 bases). The CDR3 is 15 residues long. Germline V lookup: CDR1 MNHNS, CDR2 SASEGT. Trimming cost V 0 bases and J 4 bases, with 10 bases left between them. The CDR3 bases are TGTGCCAGCAGTGAAGCGGGGGGGAGGAATCAGCCCCAGCATTTT. It yields the protein CASSEAGGRNQPQHF.

V and J are TRBV3-1 and TRBJ2-3, with 7 bases that match TRBD2. CDR1 and CDR2 from the germline V gene are LGHDT and YNNKEL (reference sequence). The J segment lost 2 bases and the V segment lost 1 base, leaving 6 bases of the junction unmatched. The CDR3 has 16 amino acids. Here the CDR3 DNA reads TGTGCCAGCAGCCAAGTGTGGGGGGGTCCCACAGATACGCAGTATTTT. This translates into CASSQVWGGPTDTQYF.

This rearrangement joins TRBV29-1 to TRBJ2-1; 7 bases are a match to TRBD2. The CDR3 loop spans 14 amino acids. V shed 7 bases and J 9 bases; nucleotides not matched to a gene: 15. Germline V CDR1 and CDR2: SQVTM, ANQGSEA. CDR3: CSASGDGGNFEQFF. CDR3 coding DNA: TGCAGCGCGTCGGGGGACGGGGGGAACTTTGAGCAGTTCTTC.

The V gene is TRBV7-2, the J gene TRBJ2-3; TRBD1 is a possible D gene (6 bases). The CDR3 is 15 amino acids. Trimming took off 4 bases at V and 5 bases at J, with 16 bases between the two ends. Germline values: CDR1 SGHTA, CDR2 FQGNSA. Here the CDR3 reads CASSSGARRLDTQYF. CDR3 DNA sequence: TGTGCCAGCAGCTCAGGGGCCCGACGGCTAGATACGCAGTATTTT.

This clonotype was picked up a small number of times. The chain couples TRBV28 to TRBJ2-1; 12 bases align to TRBD1. This CDR3 is built from 19 residues. Per the germline V gene, CDR1 is MDHEN and CDR2 is SYDVKM. With V trimmed by 8 bases and J by 2 bases, 16 bases remained unmatched. CDR3 sequence (DNA): TGTGCCAGCGAAACCCCGGGACAGGGGGCAGGAGGGGCCTACAATGAGCAGTTCTTC. Translated, it gives CASETPGQGAGGAYNEQFF.

This clonotype has only a few counts. The chain has TRBV27 and TRBJ2-1; 10 bases fit TRBD1. The germline CDR1 and CDR2 sequences are MNHEY and SMNVEV (reference sequence). The CDR3 is 15 amino acids. The trim removed 5 bases at V and 4 bases at J, leaving 5 bases unmatched. The CDR3 DNA follows: TGTGCCAGCAGTAGGGACAGGGGCAAATACAATGAGCAGTTCTTC. Translation: CASSRDRGKYNEQFF.

The V and J genes are TRBV9 and TRBJ2-3; 10 bases agree with TRBD2. Germline V gene lookup returns CDR1 SGDLS and CDR2 YYNGEE. J was trimmed by 7 bases and V by 3 bases; bases with no gene match: 8. The CDR3 consists of 15 residues. CDR3: CASSENSGGSNTQYF. The CDR3 nucleotides are TGTGCCAGCAGCGAAAATAGCGGGGGGTCGAATACGCAGTATTTT.

V and J are TRBV5-1 and TRBJ2-6; D is unresolved. This CDR3 is built from 14 residues. Trimming stripped 5 bases from V and 2 bases from J, with 8 bases between. Germline V lookup: CDR1 SGHRS, CDR2 YFSETQ. The CDR3 DNA sequence: TGCGCCAGCAGTTGGGATGCTGGGGCCAACGTCCTGACTTTC. Its protein product is CASSWDAGANVLTF.

The chain combines TRBV20-1 with TRBJ1-5; the D gene is possibly TRBD1 (5 bases). Germline V gives CDR1 DFQATT, CDR2 SNEGSKA (reference sequence). The CDR3 loop spans 14 amino acids. CDR3 sequence: CSAREPGPQEPQHF. The CDR3 DNA reads as TGCAGCGCCCGTGAACCGGGACCACAGGAGCCCCAGCATTTT.

The rearrangement uses TRBV12-3 or TRBV12-4 and TRBJ2-5, with a possible D match to TRBD1 (6 bases). The ends were cut back, 5 bases at V and 3 bases at J, with 13 bases in the middle. There are 14 residues in the CDR3. CDR3 residues: CASSTPQGKETQYF. The CDR3 DNA sequence: TGTGCCAGCAGTACCCCACAGGGAAAAGAGACCCAGTACTTC.

CDR3 protein: CASTPGRGQPRDEQYF. DNA for the CDR3: TGTGCCAGCACACCAGGTAGAGGACAGCCGAGAGACGAGCAGTACTTC. The chain carries TRBV28 and TRBJ2-7; a possible D gene is TRBD1 (6 bases). Trimming took 7 bases from V and 5 from J, leaving 24 bases between them. This CDR3 contains 16 residues. Germline V gene data show CDR1 as MDHEN and CDR2 as SYDVKM.

This clonotype showed up just a few times. This chain uses TRBV6-5 with TRBJ2-4; tentatively, D is TRBD1 or TRBD2 (5 bases each). Germline V gene sequence: CDR1 MNHEY, CDR2 SVGAGI. The ends were cut back, 2 bases at V and 6 bases at J, with 14 bases in the middle. CDR3 length: 15 amino acids. The CDR3 nucleotides are TGTGCCAGCAGTTACCTGTCACTGGGGGTAAACATTCAGTACTTC. Translated, it gives CASSYLSLGVNIQYF.

On this clonotype itself: One end of the junction fails to match germline, which may point to a read error. The CDR3 DNA reads as TGTGCCAGCAGCCAAGGGCAGGACTCTCAAGAGGCCCAGTACTTC. Translated, it gives CASSQGQDSQEAQYF. J is TRBJ2-5 and V is TRBV3-1; perhaps TRBD2 as D (5 bases). CDR1 is LGHDT, CDR2 YNNKEL, per germline (reference sequence). The CDR3 covers 15 residues.

This clonotype has a handful of counts. This chain links TRBV6-5 with TRBJ2-5, with 8 bases aligning to TRBD1. The CDR3 extends over 15 amino acids. Trimming cost V 6 bases and J 7 bases; bases outside gene matches: 13. CDR1 is MNHEY and CDR2 is SVGAGI in the germline V gene. The CDR3 DNA is TGTGCCAGCAGGCTCCCCGGACAGGGCCTAGGGACCCAGTACTTC. Its protein product is CASRLPGQGLGTQYF.

The chain links TRBV28 to TRBJ1-5; 7 positions match TRBD1. This CDR3 comprises 14 residues. The V and J ends lost 7 bases and 7 bases, in that order; junction bases with no gene match: 10. Germline V CDR1 and CDR2: MDHEN, SYDVKM. CDR3: CASIFTGDYQPQHF. CDR3 nucleotides: TGTGCCAGCATTTTTACAGGGGATTACCAGCCCCAGCATTTT. The full variable domain, its missing parts supplied by reference TRBV28 and TRBJ1-5, is DVKVTQSSRYLVKRTGEKVFLECVQDMDHENMFWYRQDPGLGLRLIYFSYDVKMKEKGDIPEGYSVSREKKERFSLILESASTNQTSMYLCASIFTGDYQPQHFGDGTRLSIL.

This clonotype has just a few counts. The V call is TRBV5-5, the J call TRBJ2-7; D is undetermined. V lost 2 bases and J 7 bases, leaving 7 bases between the germline ends. The CDR3 totals 11 residues. Germline V gene lookup returns CDR1 SGHKS and CDR2 YYEKEE (reference sequence). The CDR3 is CASSFADEQYF. The CDR3 DNA follows: TGTGCCAGCAGCTTTGCCGATGAGCAGTACTTC. Combining the CDR3 with reference TRBV5-5 and TRBJ2-7 gives the whole variable domain DAGVTQSPTHLIKTRGQQVTLRCSPISGHKSVSWYQQVLGQGPQFIFQYYEKEERGRGNFPDRFSARQFPNYSSELNVNALLLGDSALYLCASSFADEQYFGPGTRLTVT.

The V gene is TRBV6-2 or TRBV6-3, the J gene TRBJ2-7; 11 bases fit TRBD1. V lost 6 bases and J lost 0; bases outside the gene matches: 7. The germline V gene has CDR1 MNHEY and CDR2 SVGEGT. There are 16 residues in the CDR3. The CDR3 nucleotides are TGTGCCAGCAGCCGGGACAGGGGGACCACCTCCTACGAGCAGTACTTC. Its protein product is CASSRDRGTTSYEQYF.

Notes on this clonotype: Just one base apart from a much larger clone, this may be a read error. The rearrangement joins TRBV10-3 to TRBJ2-1, with TRBD2 identical over 10 bases. CDR1 and CDR2 (germline): ENHRY, SYGVKD. The CDR3 loop spans 16 amino acids. The V gene end was trimmed by 11 bases and the J gene end by 9 bases; junction bases not matched to a gene: 19. CDR3 region: CAATHALAGVWSEQFF. CDR3 DNA sequence: TGTGCCGCCACCCACGCGCTAGCGGGGGTGTGGAGTGAGCAGTTCTTC.

A remark on this clonotype: At one boundary the junction diverges from the germline segment, which might be a read error. The chain carries TRBV7-6 and TRBJ2-5; the match to TRBD1 covers 7 bases. Per germline, CDR1 SGHVS and CDR2 FNYEAQ. This CDR3 is built from 14 residues. The CDR3 coding sequence is TGTGCCAGCACCACAGACAGGGTTCAAGAGACCCGGTACTTC. The encoded protein is CASTTDRVQETRYF. Full variable domain (rest looked up from reference TRBV7-6 and TRBJ2-5): GAGVSQSPRYKVTKRGQDVALRCDPISGHVSLYWYRQALGQGPEFLTYFNYEAQQDKSGLPNDRFSAERPEGSISTLTIQRTEQRDSAMYRCASTTDRVQETRYFGPGTRLLVL.